The sequence of this T cell receptor beta chain was determined in a study of CD8+ T cells in alopecia areata. Note on this clone: The antigen is unknown.

TCR sequencing used cDNA made by reverse transcription of extracted RNA. This table comes from immunoSEQ multiplex PCR, and its TCRdb copy is limited to in-frame clones, with some not included. The repertoire holds 65,000 to 95,000 clones, with roughly 51% as singletons. Germline CDR1 reads SGHDT; CDR2 reads YYEEEE. This CDR3 is built from 14 residues. V was pared by 0 bases and J by 5 bases, with 12 bases between. Whole-study findings and limits: Greater clonality was observed in lesional scalp samples, especially alopecia totalis/universalis, versus normal scalp. Unlike in mice, where it was clearer, TCR sharing across patients was less clear, possibly HLA-related.

Peripheral blood and lesional scalp punch biopsies came from alopecia areata patients. Isolation of CD4+ and CD8+ T cells from PBMCs was achieved by sorting. Sequenced material: NKG2D-high CD8+ T cells sorted from blood. This rearrangement joins TRBV5-6 to TRBJ2-7; the D gene is possibly TRBD1 (6 bases). This TCR derives from a human donor with alopecia areata. The CDR3 loop is CASSLEQGINEQYF. The CDR3 coding sequence is TGTGCCAGCAGCTTGGAACAGGGCATCAACGAGCAGTACTTC.